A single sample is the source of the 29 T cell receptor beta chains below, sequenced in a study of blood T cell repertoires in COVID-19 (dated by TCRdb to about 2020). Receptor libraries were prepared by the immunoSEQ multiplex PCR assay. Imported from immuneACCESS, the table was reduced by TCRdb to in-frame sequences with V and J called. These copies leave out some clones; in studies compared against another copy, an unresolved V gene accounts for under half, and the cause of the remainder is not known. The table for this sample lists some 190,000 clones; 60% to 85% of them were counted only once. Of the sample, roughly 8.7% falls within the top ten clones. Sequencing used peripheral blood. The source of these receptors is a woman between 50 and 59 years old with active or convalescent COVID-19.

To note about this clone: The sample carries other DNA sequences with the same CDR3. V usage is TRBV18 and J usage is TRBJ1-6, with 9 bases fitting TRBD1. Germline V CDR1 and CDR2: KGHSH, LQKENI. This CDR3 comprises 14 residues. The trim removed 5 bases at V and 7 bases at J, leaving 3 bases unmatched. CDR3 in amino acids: CASSRDRDNSPLHF. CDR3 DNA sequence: TGTGCCAGCTCAAGGGACAGGGACAATTCACCCCTCCACTTT.

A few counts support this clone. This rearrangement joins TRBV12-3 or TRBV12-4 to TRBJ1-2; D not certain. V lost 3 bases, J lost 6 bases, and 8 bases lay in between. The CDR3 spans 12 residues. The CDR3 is CASSFNPDGYTF. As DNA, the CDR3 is TGTGCCAGCAGTTTTAATCCTGATGGCTACACCTTC.

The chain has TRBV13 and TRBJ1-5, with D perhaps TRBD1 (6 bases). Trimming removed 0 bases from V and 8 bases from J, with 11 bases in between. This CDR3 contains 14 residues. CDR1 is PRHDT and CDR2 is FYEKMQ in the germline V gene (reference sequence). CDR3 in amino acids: CASSLGTGNKPQHF. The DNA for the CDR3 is TGTGCCAGCAGCTTAGGTACAGGGAACAAGCCCCAGCATTTT.

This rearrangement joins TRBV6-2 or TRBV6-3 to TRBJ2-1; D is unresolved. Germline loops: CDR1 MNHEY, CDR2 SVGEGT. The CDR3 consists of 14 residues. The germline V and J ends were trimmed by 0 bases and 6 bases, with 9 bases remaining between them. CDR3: CASSYSRLSNEQFF. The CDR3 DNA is TGTGCCAGCAGTTACTCCCGTTTGTCCAATGAGCAGTTCTTC.

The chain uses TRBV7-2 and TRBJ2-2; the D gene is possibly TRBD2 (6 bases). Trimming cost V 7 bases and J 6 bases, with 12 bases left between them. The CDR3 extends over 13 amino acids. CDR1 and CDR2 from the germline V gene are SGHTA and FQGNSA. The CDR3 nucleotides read TGTGCCAGCACCGGGACTCGTTCCGGGGAGCTGTTTTTT. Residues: CASTGTRSGELFF.

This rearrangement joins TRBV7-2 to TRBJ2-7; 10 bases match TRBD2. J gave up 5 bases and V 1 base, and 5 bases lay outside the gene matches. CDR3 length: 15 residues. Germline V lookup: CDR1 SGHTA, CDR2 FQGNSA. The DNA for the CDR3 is TGTGCCAGCAGCTTAGGGGGACTAGCGAGCGACGAGCAGTACTTC. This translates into CASSLGGLASDEQYF.

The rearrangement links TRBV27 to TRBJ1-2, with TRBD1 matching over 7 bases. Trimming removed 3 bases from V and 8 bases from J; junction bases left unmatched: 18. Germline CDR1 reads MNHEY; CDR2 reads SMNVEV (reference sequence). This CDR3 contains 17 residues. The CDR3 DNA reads TGTGCCAGCAGTTTGGGCCCCGAAAAACAGGGGAATGGGGGCTACACCTTC. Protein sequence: CASSLGPEKQGNGGYTF.

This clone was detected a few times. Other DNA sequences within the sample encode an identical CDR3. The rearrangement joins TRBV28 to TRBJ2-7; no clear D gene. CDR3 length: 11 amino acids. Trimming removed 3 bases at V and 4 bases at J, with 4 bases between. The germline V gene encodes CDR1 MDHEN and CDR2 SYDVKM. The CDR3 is CASSFLYEQYF. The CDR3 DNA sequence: TGTGCCAGCAGTTTTCTATACGAGCAGTACTTC. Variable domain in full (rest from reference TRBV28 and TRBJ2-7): DVKVTQSSRYLVKRTGEKVFLECVQDMDHENMFWYRQDPGLGLRLIYFSYDVKMKEKGDIPEGYSVSREKKERFSLILESASTNQTSMYLCASSFLYEQYFGPGTRLTVT.

The CDR3 is CATSRRQGPIPYGYTF. CDR3 DNA: TGTGCCACCAGCAGAAGACAGGGGCCGATCCCCTATGGCTACACCTTC. J is TRBJ1-2 and V is TRBV15; 8 bases agree with TRBD1. V dropped 2 bases and J dropped 4; count of bases not matched to a gene: 9. Germline V gene data show CDR1 as LNHNV and CDR2 as YYDKDF (reference sequence). The CDR3 totals 16 residues.

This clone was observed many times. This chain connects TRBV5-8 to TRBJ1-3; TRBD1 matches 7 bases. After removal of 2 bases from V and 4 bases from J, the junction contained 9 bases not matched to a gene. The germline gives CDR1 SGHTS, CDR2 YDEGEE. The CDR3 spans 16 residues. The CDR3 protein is CASSLRLTGVGNTIYF. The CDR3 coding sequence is TGTGCCAGCAGCTTAAGACTTACAGGGGTCGGAAACACCATATATTTT.

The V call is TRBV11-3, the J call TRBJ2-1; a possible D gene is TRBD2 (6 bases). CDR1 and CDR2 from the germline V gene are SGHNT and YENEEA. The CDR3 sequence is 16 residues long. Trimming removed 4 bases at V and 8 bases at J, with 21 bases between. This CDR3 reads CASSSSTSKVGHEQFF. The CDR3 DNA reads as TGTGCCAGCAGCTCGTCGACTAGTAAGGTCGGGCATGAGCAGTTCTTC.

The CDR3: CASSLREISTDTQYF. CDR3 nucleotide sequence: TGTGCCAGCAGCTTGAGAGAGATCTCCACGGATACGCAGTATTTT. This rearrangement joins TRBV11-2 to TRBJ2-3; D is ambiguous. This CDR3 has 15 amino acids. The V and J ends lost 3 bases and 6 bases respectively, with 16 bases between them. Germline V gives CDR1 SGHAT, CDR2 FQNNGV.

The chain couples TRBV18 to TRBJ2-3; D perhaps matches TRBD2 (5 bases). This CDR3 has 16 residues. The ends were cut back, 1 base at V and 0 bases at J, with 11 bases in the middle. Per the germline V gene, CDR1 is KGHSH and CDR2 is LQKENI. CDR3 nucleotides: TGTGCCAGCTCACCACAGGTAACTAGGAGCACAGATACGCAGTATTTT. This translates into CASSPQVTRSTDTQYF.

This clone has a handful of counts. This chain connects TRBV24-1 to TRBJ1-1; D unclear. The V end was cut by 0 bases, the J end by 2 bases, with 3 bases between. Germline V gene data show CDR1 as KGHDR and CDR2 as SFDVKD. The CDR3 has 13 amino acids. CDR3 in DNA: TGTGCCACCAGTGATTTGCAAAACACTGAAGCTTTCTTT. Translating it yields CATSDLQNTEAFF.

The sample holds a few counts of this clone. CDR3 sequence: CASSFLLAGGPNNEQFF. DNA of the CDR3: TGTGCCAGCAGTTTCTTACTAGCGGGAGGGCCGAACAATGAGCAGTTCTTC. The chain recombines TRBV28 with TRBJ2-1, with TRBD2 identical over 13 bases. The CDR3 is 17 amino acids. Per the germline V gene, CDR1 is MDHEN and CDR2 is SYDVKM. The trim removed 3 bases at V and 5 bases at J, leaving 7 bases unmatched. The variable domain in full, completed from reference TRBV28 and TRBJ2-1, reads DVKVTQSSRYLVKRTGEKVFLECVQDMDHENMFWYRQDPGLGLRLIYFSYDVKMKEKGDIPEGYSVSREKKERFSLILESASTNQTSMYLCASSFLLAGGPNNEQFFGPGTRLTVL.

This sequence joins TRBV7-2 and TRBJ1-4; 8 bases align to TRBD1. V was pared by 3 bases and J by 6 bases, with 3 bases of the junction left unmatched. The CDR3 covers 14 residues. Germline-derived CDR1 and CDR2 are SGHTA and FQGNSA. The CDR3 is CASSLNRGDEKLFF. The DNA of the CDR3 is TGTGCCAGCAGCTTGAACAGGGGGGATGAAAAACTGTTTTTT. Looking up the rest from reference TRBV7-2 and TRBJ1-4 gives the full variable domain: GAGVSQSPSNKVTEKGKDVELRCDPISGHTALYWYRQSLGQGLEFLIYFQGNSAPDKSGLPSDRFSAERTGGSVSTLTIQRTQQEDSAVYLCASSLNRGDEKLFFGSGTQLSVL.

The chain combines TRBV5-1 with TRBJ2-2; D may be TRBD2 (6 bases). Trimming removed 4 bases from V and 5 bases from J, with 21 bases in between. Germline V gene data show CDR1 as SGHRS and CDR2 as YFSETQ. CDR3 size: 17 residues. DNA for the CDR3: TGCGCCAGCAGCCTCCTCGGACCCTCCCGGGGGACCGGGGAGCTGTTTTTT. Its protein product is CASSLLGPSRGTGELFF.

In DNA, the CDR3 is TGCGCCAGCAGCTTGGCCCCGGGACTAGCGAGCACCGGGGAGCTGTTTTTT. This codes for CASSLAPGLASTGELFF. The chain couples TRBV5-1 to TRBJ2-2; 10 positions match TRBD2. V was pared by 0 bases and J by 4 bases, with 6 bases of the junction left unmatched. Germline lookup yields CDR1 SGHRS and CDR2 YFSETQ. The CDR3 length is 17 residues. Variable domain in full (rest from reference TRBV5-1 and TRBJ2-2): KAGVTQTPRYLIKTRGQQVTLSCSPISGHRSVSWYQQTPGQGLQFLFEYFSETQRNKGNFPGRFSGRQFSNSRSEMNVSTLELGDSALYLCASSLAPGLASTGELFFGEGSRLTVL.

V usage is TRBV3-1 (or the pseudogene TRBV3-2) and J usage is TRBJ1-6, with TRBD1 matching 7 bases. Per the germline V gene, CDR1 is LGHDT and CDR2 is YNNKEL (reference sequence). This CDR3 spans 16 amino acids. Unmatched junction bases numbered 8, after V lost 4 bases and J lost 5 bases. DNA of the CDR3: TGTGCCAGCAGCCCTCCCTCCGGGACAGATAATTCACCCCTCCACTTT. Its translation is CASSPPSGTDNSPLHF.

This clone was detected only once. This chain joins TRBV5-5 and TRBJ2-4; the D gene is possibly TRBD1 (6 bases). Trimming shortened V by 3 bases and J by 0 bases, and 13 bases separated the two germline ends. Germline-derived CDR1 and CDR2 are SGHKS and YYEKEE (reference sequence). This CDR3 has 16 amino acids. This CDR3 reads CASSSWTVLAKNIQYF. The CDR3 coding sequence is TGTGCCAGCAGCTCTTGGACAGTACTAGCCAAAAACATTCAGTACTTC.

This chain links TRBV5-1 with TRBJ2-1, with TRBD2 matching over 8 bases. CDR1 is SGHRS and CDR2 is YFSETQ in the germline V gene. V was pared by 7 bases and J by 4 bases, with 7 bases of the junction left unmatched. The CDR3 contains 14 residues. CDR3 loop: CASGYSGGYNEQFF. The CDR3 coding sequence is TGCGCCAGCGGGTACAGCGGGGGATACAATGAGCAGTTCTTC. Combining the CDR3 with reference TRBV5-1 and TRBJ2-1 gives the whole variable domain KAGVTQTPRYLIKTRGQQVTLSCSPISGHRSVSWYQQTPGQGLQFLFEYFSETQRNKGNFPGRFSGRQFSNSRSEMNVSTLELGDSALYLCASGYSGGYNEQFFGPGTRLTVL.

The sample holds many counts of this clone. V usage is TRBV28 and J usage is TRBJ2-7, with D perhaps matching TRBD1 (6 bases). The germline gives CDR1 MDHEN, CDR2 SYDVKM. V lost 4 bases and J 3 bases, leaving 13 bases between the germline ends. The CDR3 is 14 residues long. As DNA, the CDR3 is TGTGCCAGCAGTTCCGGACAGCCCGACTACGAGCAGTACTTC. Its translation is CASSSGQPDYEQYF.

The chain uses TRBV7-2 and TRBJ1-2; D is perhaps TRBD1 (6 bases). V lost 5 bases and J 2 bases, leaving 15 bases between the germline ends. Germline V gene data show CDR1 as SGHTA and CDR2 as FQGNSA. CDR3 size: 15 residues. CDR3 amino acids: CASSTAATGNYGYTF. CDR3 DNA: TGTGCCAGCAGCACCGCCGCGACAGGCAACTATGGCTACACCTTC.

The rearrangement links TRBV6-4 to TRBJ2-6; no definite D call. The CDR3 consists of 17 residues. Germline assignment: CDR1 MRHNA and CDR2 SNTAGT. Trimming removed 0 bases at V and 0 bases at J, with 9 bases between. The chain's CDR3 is CASSDSSQDSGANVLTF. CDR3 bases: TGTGCCAGCAGTGACTCGAGTCAGGACTCTGGGGCCAACGTCCTGACTTTC.

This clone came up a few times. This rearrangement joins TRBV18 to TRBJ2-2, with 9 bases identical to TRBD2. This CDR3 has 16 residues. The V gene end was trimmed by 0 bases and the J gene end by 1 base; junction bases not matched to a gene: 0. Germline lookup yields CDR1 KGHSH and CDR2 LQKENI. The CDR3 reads CASSPPLAGNTGELFF. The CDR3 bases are TGTGCCAGCTCACCACCACTAGCGGGGAACACCGGGGAGCTGTTTTTT.

CDR3 loop: CASSPNSGLTYEQYF. The CDR3 coding sequence is TGTGCCAGCAGCCCCAATAGCGGGCTTACCTACGAGCAGTACTTC. The V gene is TRBV4-2, the J gene TRBJ2-7; 7 bases agree with TRBD2. The CDR3 has 15 amino acids. V gave up 4 bases and J gave up 2 bases; unmatched junction bases: 8. The germline V gene has CDR1 LGHNA and CDR2 YNFKEQ.

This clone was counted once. CDR3 coding DNA: TGTGCCAGCAGCTTGGCCCGGGGAGAAAACACCATATATTTT. Protein sequence: CASSLARGENTIYF. The V and J genes are TRBV5-5 and TRBJ1-3; D gene uncertain. Trimming left V 0 bases short and J 6 bases short, with 10 bases between. Germline V gene sequence: CDR1 SGHKS, CDR2 YYEKEE (reference sequence). CDR3 length: 14 residues.

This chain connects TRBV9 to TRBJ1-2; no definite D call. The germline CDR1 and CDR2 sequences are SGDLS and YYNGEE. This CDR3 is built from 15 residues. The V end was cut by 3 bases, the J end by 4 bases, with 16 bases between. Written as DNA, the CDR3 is TGTGCCAGCAGCGCCCATCGGGTAGGAGGCTATGGCTACACCTTC. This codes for CASSAHRVGGYGYTF.

This CDR3 is CASSSDVGQGQETQYF. As DNA, the CDR3 is TGTGCCAGTAGTTCCGACGTGGGACAGGGGCAGGAGACCCAGTACTTC. The chain is built from TRBV19 and TRBJ2-5; 10 bases fit TRBD1. Germline V CDR1 and CDR2: LNHDA, SQIVND (reference sequence). Losses at the gene ends were 5 bases for V and 5 bases for J; bases not matched to a gene: 11. The CDR3 extends over 16 amino acids.